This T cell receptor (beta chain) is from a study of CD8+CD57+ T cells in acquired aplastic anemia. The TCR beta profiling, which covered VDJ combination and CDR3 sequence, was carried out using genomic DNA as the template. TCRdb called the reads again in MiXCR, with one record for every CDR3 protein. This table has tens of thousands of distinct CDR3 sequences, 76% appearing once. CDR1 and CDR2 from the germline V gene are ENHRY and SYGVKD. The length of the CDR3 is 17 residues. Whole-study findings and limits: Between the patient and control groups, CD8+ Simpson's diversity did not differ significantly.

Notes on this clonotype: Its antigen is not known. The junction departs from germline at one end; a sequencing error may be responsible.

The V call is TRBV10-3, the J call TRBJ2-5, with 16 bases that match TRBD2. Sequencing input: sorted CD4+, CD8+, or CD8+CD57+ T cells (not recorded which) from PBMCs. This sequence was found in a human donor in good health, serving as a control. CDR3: CVISGPGLAGGAETQYF. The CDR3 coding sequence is TGTGTCATCAGTGGCCCGGGACTAGCGGGAGGGGCGGAGACCCAGTACTTC.